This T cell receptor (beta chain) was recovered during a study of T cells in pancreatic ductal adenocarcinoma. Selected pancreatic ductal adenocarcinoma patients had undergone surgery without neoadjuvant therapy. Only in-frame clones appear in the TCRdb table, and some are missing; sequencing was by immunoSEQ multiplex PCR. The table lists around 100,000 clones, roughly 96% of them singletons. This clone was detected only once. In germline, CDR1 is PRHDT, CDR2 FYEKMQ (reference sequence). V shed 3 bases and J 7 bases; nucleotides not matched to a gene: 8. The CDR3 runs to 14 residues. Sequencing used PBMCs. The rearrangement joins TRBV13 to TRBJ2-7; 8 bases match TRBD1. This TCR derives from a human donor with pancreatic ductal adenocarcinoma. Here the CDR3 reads CASSLAGGLGEQYF. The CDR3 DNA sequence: TGTGCCAGCAGCTTGGCAGGGGGCCTTGGAGAGCAGTACTTC.